A selection of T cell receptor beta chains follows, all from one sample in a study of shared clonotypes between healthy human individuals. The repertoire was sequenced with immunoSEQ multiplex PCR; TCRdb's copy has only in-frame clones and lacks some. The table shows 1,400,000 or so clones, with 98% occurring only once. The sequencing input was naive CD4+ T cells sorted from blood. These receptors were taken from a man aged 30-40 years in good health. Both conserved end residues are part of each CDR3. The D gene is left open where the match is weak. Clone size appears in some rows only: once, few, many, or a class for an expanded clone.

TRBD2,TRBV5-5,TRBJ2-7,-,CASSSRLAGGVRPNSYEQYF,TGTGCCAGCAGTTCCAGACTAGCGGGAGGCGTAAGACCCAACTCCTACGAGCAGTACTTC
-,TRBV28,TRBJ1-2,-,CASSFQGLGSSGYTF,TGTGCCAGCAGTTTCCAGGGGCTGGGATCTAGTGGCTACACCTTC
-,TRBV29-1,TRBJ1-1,-,CSVRRNTEAFF,TGCAGCGTCCGCAGGAACACTGAAGCTTTCTTT
-,TRBV4-3,TRBJ2-4,once,CASSQGSRQLNIQYF,TGCGCCAGCAGCCAAGGTTCGAGACAATTAAACATTCAGTACTTC
-,TRBV19,TRBJ2-7,-,CASSMTGWSYEQYF,TGTGCCAGTAGTATGACAGGTTGGAGCTACGAGCAGTACTTC
-,TRBV5-5,TRBJ2-7,-,CASTKYYEQYF,TGTGCCAGCACCAAATATTACGAGCAGTACTTC
-,TRBV5-4,TRBJ1-1,-,CASSQPRGLDTEAFF,TGTGCCAGCAGCCAACCGAGGGGATTGGACACTGAAGCTTTCTTT
TRBD2,TRBV10-3,TRBJ2-3,-,CAISESASGRADTQYF,TGTGCCATCAGTGAGTCGGCTAGCGGGAGGGCAGATACGCAGTATTTT
TRBD1,TRBV28,TRBJ2-6,-,CASSRPGQGASGANVLTF,TGTGCCAGCAGTCGCCCGGGACAGGGGGCGTCTGGGGCCAACGTCCTGACTTTC
-,TRBV4-1,TRBJ2-1,-,CASSQASPDPSPGNEQFF,TGCGCCAGCAGCCAAGCCTCACCCGACCCCTCCCCTGGAAATGAGCAGTTCTTC
-,TRBV29-1,TRBJ2-7,-,CSVGGGGGNEQYF,TGCAGCGTTGGAGGAGGGGGCGGGAACGAGCAGTACTTC
-,TRBV5-1,TRBJ2-1,-,CASKWGGGSARSSYNEQFF,TGCGCCAGCAAGTGGGGAGGAGGGAGCGCGAGAAGCTCCTACAATGAGCAGTTCTTC
-,TRBV2,TRBJ2-1,-,CASSEAQQGLGRRGDEQFF,TGTGCCAGCAGTGAAGCGCAGCAGGGGCTGGGTAGGCGTGGTGATGAGCAGTTCTTC
TRBD1,TRBV7-2,TRBJ2-7,-,CASSLAGGQTSFYEQYF,TGTGCCAGCAGCTTAGCAGGGGGACAGACGTCGTTCTACGAGCAGTACTTC
-,TRBV29-1,TRBJ2-1,-,CSVDSEQFF,TGCAGCGTTGATTCTGAGCAGTTCTTC
-,TRBV7-2,TRBJ1-4,-,CASSTGGRGPSEKLFF,TGTGCCAGCAGCACTGGGGGACGAGGGCCGAGTGAAAAACTGTTTTTT
-,TRBV10-3,TRBJ2-4,-,CAISGEGFRNIQYF,TGTGCCATCAGTGGCGAAGGTTTTCGGAACATTCAGTACTTC
-,TRBV15,TRBJ2-2,-,CATSRVSDGELFF,TGTGCCACCAGCAGAGTTAGCGACGGGGAGCTGTTTTTT
TRBD1,TRBV18,TRBJ2-3,-,CASSRSRGQGGGTDTQYF,TGTGCCAGCTCACGCTCAAGGGGACAGGGTGGAGGCACAGATACGCAGTATTTT
TRBD2,TRBV5-1,TRBJ2-1,once,CASSLNGLAGGGEQFF,TGCGCCAGCAGCTTGAATGGACTAGCGGGAGGGGGTGAGCAGTTCTTC
-,TRBV5-4,TRBJ2-5,-,CASSSATRLQETQYF,TGTGCCAGCAGCTCTGCGACTAGGTTACAAGAGACCCAGTACTTC
TRBD1,TRBV5-1,TRBJ1-3,-,CASSPGGFSGNTIYF,TGCGCCAGCAGCCCAGGGGGATTCTCTGGAAACACCATATATTTT
-,TRBV6-5,TRBJ1-2,-,CASSYEGRVYGYTF,TGTGCCAGCAGTTACGAGGGGAGGGTCTATGGCTACACCTTC
TRBD2,TRBV7-7,TRBJ2-2,-,CASSLGLAAGELFF,TGTGCTAGCAGCCTGGGACTAGCAGCCGGGGAGCTGTTTTTT
TRBD2,TRBV5-5,TRBJ2-7,-,CASRRSGGYEQYF,TGTGCCAGCAGGCGGAGCGGGGGCTACGAGCAGTACTTC